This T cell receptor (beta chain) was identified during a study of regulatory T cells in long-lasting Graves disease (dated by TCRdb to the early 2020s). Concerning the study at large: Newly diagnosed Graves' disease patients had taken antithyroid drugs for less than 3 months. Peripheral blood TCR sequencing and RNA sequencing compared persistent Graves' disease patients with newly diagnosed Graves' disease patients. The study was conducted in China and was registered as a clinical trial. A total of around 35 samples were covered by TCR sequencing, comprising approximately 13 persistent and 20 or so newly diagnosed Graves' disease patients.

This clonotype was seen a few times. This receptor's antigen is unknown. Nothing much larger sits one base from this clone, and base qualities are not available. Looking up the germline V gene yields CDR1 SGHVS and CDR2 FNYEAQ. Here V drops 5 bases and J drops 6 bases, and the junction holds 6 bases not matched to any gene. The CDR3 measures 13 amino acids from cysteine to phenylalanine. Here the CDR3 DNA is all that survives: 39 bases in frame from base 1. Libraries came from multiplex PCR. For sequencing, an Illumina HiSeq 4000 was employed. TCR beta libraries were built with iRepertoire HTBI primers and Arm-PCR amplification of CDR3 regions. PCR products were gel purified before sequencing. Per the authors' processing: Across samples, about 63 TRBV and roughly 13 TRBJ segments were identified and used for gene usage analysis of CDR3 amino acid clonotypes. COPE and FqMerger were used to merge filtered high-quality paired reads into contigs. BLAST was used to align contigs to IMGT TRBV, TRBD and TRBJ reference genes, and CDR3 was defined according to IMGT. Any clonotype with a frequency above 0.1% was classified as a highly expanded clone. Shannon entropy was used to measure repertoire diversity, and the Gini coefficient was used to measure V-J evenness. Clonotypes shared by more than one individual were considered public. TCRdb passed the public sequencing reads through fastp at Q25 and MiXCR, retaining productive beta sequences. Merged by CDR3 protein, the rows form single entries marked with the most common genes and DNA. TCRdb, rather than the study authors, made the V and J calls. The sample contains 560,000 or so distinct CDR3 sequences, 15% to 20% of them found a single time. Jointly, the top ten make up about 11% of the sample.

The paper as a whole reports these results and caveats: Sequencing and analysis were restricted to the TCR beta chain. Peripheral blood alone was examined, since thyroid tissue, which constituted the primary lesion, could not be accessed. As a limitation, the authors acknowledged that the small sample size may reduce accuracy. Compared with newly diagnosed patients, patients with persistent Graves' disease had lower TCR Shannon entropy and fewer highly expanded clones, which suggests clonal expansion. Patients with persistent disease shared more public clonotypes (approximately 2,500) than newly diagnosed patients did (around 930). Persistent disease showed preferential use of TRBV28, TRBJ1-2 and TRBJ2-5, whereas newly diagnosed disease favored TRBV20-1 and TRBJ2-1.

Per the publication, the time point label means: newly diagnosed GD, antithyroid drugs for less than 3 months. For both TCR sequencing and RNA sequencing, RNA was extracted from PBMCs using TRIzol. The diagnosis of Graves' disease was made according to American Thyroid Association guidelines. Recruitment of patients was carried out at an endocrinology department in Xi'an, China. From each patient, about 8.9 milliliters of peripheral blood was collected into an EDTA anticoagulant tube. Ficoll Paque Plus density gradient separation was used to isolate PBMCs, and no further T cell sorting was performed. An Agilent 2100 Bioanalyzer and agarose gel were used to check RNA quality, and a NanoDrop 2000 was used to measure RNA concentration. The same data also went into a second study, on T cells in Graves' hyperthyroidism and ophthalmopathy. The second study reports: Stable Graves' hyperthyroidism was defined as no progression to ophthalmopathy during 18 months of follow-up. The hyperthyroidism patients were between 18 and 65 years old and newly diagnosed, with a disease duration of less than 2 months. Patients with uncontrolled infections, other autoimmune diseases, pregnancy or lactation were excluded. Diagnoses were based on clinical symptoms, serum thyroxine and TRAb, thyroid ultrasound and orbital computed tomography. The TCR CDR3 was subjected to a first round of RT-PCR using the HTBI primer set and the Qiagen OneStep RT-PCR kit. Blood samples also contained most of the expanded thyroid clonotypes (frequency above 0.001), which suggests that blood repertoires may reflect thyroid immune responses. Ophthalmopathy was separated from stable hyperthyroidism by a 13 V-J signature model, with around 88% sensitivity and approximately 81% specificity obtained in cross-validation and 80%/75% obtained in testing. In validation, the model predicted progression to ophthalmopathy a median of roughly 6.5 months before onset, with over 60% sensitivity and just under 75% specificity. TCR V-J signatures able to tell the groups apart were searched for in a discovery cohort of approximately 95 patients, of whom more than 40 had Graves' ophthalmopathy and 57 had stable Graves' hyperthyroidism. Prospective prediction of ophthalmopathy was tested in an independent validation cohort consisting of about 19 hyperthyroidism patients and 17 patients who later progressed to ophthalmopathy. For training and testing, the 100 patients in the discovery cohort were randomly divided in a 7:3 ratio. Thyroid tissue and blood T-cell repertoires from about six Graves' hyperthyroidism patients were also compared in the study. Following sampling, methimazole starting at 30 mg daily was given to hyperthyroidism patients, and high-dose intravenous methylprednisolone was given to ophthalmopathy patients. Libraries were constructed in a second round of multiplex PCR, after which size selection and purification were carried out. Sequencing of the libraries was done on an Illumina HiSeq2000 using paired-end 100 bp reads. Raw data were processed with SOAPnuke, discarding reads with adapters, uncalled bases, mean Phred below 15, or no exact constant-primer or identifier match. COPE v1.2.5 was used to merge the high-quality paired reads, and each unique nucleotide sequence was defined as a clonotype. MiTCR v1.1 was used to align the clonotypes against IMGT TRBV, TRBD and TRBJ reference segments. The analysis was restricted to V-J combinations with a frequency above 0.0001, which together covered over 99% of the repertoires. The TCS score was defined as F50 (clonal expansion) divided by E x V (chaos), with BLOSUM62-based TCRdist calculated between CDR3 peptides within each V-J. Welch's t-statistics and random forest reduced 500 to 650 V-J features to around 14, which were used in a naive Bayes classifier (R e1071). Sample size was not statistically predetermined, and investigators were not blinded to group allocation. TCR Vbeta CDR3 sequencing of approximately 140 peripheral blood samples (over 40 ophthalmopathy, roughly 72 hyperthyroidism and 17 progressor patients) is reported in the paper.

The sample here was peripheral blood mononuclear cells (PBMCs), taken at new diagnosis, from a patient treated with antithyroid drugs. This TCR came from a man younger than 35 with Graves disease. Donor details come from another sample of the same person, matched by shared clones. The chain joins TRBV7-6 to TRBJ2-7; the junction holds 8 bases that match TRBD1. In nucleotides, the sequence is TGTGCCAGCAGCCGGGACAGGTTTTCCGAGCAGTACTTC. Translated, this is CASSRDRFSEQYF.